These T cell receptor beta chains were read from a single sample in a study of blood T cell repertoires in COVID-19. This table comes from immunoSEQ multiplex PCR, and its TCRdb copy is limited to in-frame clones, with some not included. The data contain 30,000 to 40,000 clones, about 90% of them seen just once; the ten biggest clones take up around 14%. The specimen sequenced was peripheral blood. Every receptor here comes from a woman in her thirties in a cohort sampled during active COVID-19. Each CDR3 is given with its conserved first and last residue. A D gene is named only where the DNA matches it firmly.

d_call | j_call | v_call | cdr3_length | cdr3_nt | cdr3_aa
. | TRBJ2-7 | TRBV29-1 | 16 | TGCAGCGTTGACGTCCCAGGGACGGTTGGAGGGAACGAGCAGTACTTC | CSVDVPGTVGGNEQYF
. | TRBJ2-7 | TRBV20-1 | 11 | TGCAGTGCTAGCTATTCCTACGAGCAGTACTTC | CSASYSYEQYF
. | TRBJ1-2 | TRBV28 | 12 | TGTGCCAGCAGTTTAATCAGCTATGGCTACACCTTC | CASSLISYGYTF
. | TRBJ2-1 | TRBV20-1 | 15 | TGCAGTGCTAGTGTGGGGGCTACCTTTTACAATGAGCAGTTCTTC | CSASVGATFYNEQFF
TRBD2 | TRBJ2-2 | TRBV10-1 | 19 | TGCGCCAGCAGTGAGGGGACTAGCGGGAGGGCGGCGAACACCGGGGAGCTGTTTTTT | CASSEGTSGRAANTGELFF
TRBD2 | TRBJ2-1 | TRBV5-1 | 15 | TGCGCCAGCAGACCTAGCGGGAGGGCCTACAATGAGCAGTTCTTC | CASRPSGRAYNEQFF
TRBD1 | TRBJ2-5 | TRBV9 | 17 | TGTGCCAGCAGCGCGCCCCTACAGGGGGCTAGGCAAGAGACCCAGTACTTC | CASSAPLQGARQETQYF
. | TRBJ2-5 | TRBV5-4 | 14 | TGTGCCAGCAGCTTGGCACTCGAGCAAGAGACCCAGTACTTC | CASSLALEQETQYF
. | TRBJ2-7 | TRBV20-1 | 14 | TGCAGTGCTAGTCCCCTAGCAACCTCCTACGAGCAGTACTTC | CSASPLATSYEQYF
TRBD1 | TRBJ2-1 | TRBV2 | 16 | TGTGCCAGCAGTGGGTCGGACAGGGGAATGAACAATGAGCAGTTCTTC | CASSGSDRGMNNEQFF